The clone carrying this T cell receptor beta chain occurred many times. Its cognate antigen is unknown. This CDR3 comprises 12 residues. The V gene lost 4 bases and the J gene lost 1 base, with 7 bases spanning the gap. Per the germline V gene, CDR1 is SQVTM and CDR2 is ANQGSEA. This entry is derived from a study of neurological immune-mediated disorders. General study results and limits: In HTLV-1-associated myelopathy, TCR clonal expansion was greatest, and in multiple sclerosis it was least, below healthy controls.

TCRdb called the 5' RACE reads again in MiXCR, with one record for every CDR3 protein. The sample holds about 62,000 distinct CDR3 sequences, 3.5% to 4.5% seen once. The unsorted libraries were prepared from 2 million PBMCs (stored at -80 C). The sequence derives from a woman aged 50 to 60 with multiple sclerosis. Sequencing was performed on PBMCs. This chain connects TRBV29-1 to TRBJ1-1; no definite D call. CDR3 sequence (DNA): TGCAGCGTTGCCTTTTCGAACACTGAAGCTTTCTTT. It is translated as CSVAFSNTEAFF.